This T cell receptor (beta chain) was captured by sequencing in a study of blood T cell repertoires in COVID-19. Germline-derived CDR1 and CDR2 are SGHNT and YYREEE (reference sequence). J lost 3 bases, V lost 0 bases, and 4 bases had no gene match. The CDR3 has 15 amino acids. Clones were sequenced by immunoSEQ multiplex PCR, and TCRdb holds only the in-frame ones, with some missing. The data contain 100,000 to 150,000 clones, roughly four fifths of them seen just once; the ten biggest clones take up about 2.3%. The V and J genes are TRBV5-4 and TRBJ2-3; 7 bases line up with TRBD2. The specimen was PBMCs or T cells enriched from blood (not recorded which). The TCR comes from a man aged 35-49 years with acute COVID-19. CDR3 in amino acids: CASSLGGRDTDTQYF. The CDR3 bases are TGTGCCAGCAGCTTGGGGGGGAGGGATACAGATACGCAGTATTTT.